The rows below give T cell receptor beta chains drawn from one sample of a study of blood T cells in healthy people across ages. Each CDR3 protein is one row after TCRdb ran MiXCR on the 5' RACE reads. The table has 650,000 to 900,000 distinct CDR3 sequences, roughly 60% seen once; the top ten hold about a quarter. The specimen was blood. These TCRs come from a man younger than 45 in good health. The CDR3 runs from the conserved cysteine through the conserved F or W. D genes are given only for firm matches. Clone size appears in some rows only: once, few, many, or a class for an expanded clone.

v_call,d_call,clone_size,j_call,cdr3_length,cdr3_nt,cdr3_aa
TRBV6-5,.,.,TRBJ1-1,16,TGTGCCAGCAGTTACTCCCCCCAGGGCTCGAGCACTGAAGCTTTCTTT,CASSYSPQGSSTEAFF
TRBV18,.,.,TRBJ2-7,14,TGTGCCAGCTCACCACCGGCCAACACCTACGAGCAGTACTTC,CASSPPANTYEQYF
TRBV28,.,.,TRBJ1-1,14,TGTGCCAGCTTTGTGTGGGGAATGAACACTGAAGCTTTCTTT,CASFVWGMNTEAFF
TRBV29-1,.,once,TRBJ2-5,15,TGCAGCGTTCGACCTTCCGGGACGGTAGAAGAGACCCAGTACTTC,CSVRPSGTVEETQYF
TRBV5-1,.,.,TRBJ2-7,15,TGCGCCAGCAGCTTGGGTGACATTTACAACTACGAGCAGTACTTC,CASSLGDIYNYEQYF
TRBV4-3,TRBD2,.,TRBJ2-7,17,TGCGCCAGCAGCCAAGCGCCTAGCGGGGGGGTCCGGAATGAGCAGTACTTC,CASSQAPSGGVRNEQYF
TRBV7-2,TRBD1,many,TRBJ1-2,13,TGTGCCAGCAGCCCCGGGACAGAGGATGGCTACACCTTC,CASSPGTEDGYTF
TRBV4-3,.,many,TRBJ1-2,13,TGCGCCAGCAGCCAAGCCGACGGGAATGGCTACACCTTC,CASSQADGNGYTF
TRBV7-3,.,.,TRBJ2-6,14,TGTGCCAGCAGCTCGGACACGGGCCCCTCCGTCCTGACTTTC,CASSSDTGPSVLTF
TRBV28,.,.,TRBJ2-7,15,TGTGCCAGTTATTCCCAGGGGAGAGCCCCCTACGAGCAGTACTTC,CASYSQGRAPYEQYF
TRBV7-9,.,once,TRBJ1-6,14,TGTGCCAGCAGCTTGGGAGGGCTTTATTCACCCCTCCACTTT,CASSLGGLYSPLHF
TRBV10-2,TRBD1,few,TRBJ2-1,15,TGCGCCAGCAGCCCGGGACAGCCCAAGTACAATGAGCAGTTCTTC,CASSPGQPKYNEQFF
TRBV7-9,.,.,TRBJ2-7,13,TGTGCCAGCAGCTTAGTACAGTCCTACGAGCAGTACTTC,CASSLVQSYEQYF
TRBV3-1,.,.,TRBJ1-4,15,TGTGCCAGCAGCCAAAAAAAGGGGCTAGATGAAAAACTGTTTTTT,CASSQKKGLDEKLFF
TRBV29-1,.,many,TRBJ1-6,12,TGCAGCGTTGGAGAAGGGAATTCACCCCTCCACTTT,CSVGEGNSPLHF
TRBV10-3,.,few,TRBJ2-7,15,TGTGCCATCAGTGAGGGGACTTGGAGCTCCTACGAGCAGTACTTC,CAISEGTWSSYEQYF
TRBV25-1,.,.,TRBJ2-7,14,TGTGCCAGCAGTGGGTCCCAGACACACAATGAGCAGTACTTC,CASSGSQTHNEQYF
TRBV29-1,TRBD2,.,TRBJ2-3,13,TGCAGCGCTCACGGACTAGCGGGAGATACGCAGTATTTT,CSAHGLAGDTQYF
TRBV24-1,TRBD2,once,TRBJ2-3,17,TGTGCCACCAGTGATCTTAGCGGGGGGCAACGCACAGATACGCAGTATTTT,CATSDLSGGQRTDTQYF
TRBV4-3,.,.,TRBJ2-1,16,TGCGCCAGCAGCCAAAGAGTACAGGGAATTGGGGATGAGCAGTTCTTC,CASSQRVQGIGDEQFF
TRBV7-9,.,.,TRBJ2-7,14,TGTGCCAGCAGCACAGGGACATTTCCCTACGAGCAGTACTTC,CASSTGTFPYEQYF
TRBV7-3,.,.,TRBJ2-1,15,TGTGCCAGCAGCCGCGGGTCCTCGGAGGGGAATGAGCAGTTCTTC,CASSRGSSEGNEQFF
TRBV7-9,.,.,TRBJ2-3,13,TGTGCCAGCATCAGCCTAGCCGCAGATACGCAGTATTTT,CASISLAADTQYF
TRBV7-2,.,few,TRBJ2-3,12,TGTGCCAGCAGCTTACCTGGGGCTACGCAGTATTTT,CASSLPGATQYF
TRBV2,.,.,TRBJ2-7,13,TGTGCCAGCAGTGAAGGGCAGTACTACGAGCAGTACTTC,CASSEGQYYEQYF
TRBV12-3/TRBV12-4,.,.,TRBJ2-5,14,TGTGCCAGCAGCCTATACGCGGGTGGGGGGACCCAGTACTTC,CASSLYAGGGTQYF
TRBV4-3,.,.,TRBJ2-7,13,TGCGCCAGCAGCCAAGAGAAGGCGTCCGAGCAGTACTTC,CASSQEKASEQYF
TRBV15,.,many,TRBJ1-2,12,TGTGCCACCAGCGCAGGGGACTATGGCTACACCTTC,CATSAGDYGYTF
TRBV11-3,.,few,TRBJ1-2,15,TGTGCCAGCAGCCGCGAAGGGGGTATTAACTATGGCTACACCTTC,CASSREGGINYGYTF
TRBV7-9,TRBD1,.,TRBJ2-5,15,TGTGCCAGCAGCCCATGGGACAGAGCCCAAGAGACCCAGTACTTC,CASSPWDRAQETQYF
TRBV6-5,TRBD2,.,TRBJ2-7,22,TGTGCCAGCAGTTACTCGCTCGGGTACGAAGTGGAGGCGGGGGGTGTTACCTACGAGCAGTACTTC,CASSYSLGYEVEAGGVTYEQYF
TRBV28,.,.,TRBJ2-1,21,TGTGCCAGCAGCCCCACATTGGCGTTTGGGGAAAAACAGAATGGGTACAATGAGCAGTTCTTC,CASSPTLAFGEKQNGYNEQFF
TRBV12-3/TRBV12-4,TRBD1,.,TRBJ1-1,14,TGTGCCAGCAGTTTAGGGGACAGCCGCGTGGAAGCTTTCTTT,CASSLGDSRVEAFF
TRBV7-8,TRBD1,.,TRBJ2-4,14,TGTGCCAGCAGCCCATGGACAGGGGGAAACATTCAGTACTTC,CASSPWTGGNIQYF
TRBV7-3,.,few,TRBJ2-5,15,TGTGCCAGCAGCCCCTCCGGGACATATCAAGAGACCCAGTACTTC,CASSPSGTYQETQYF
TRBV10-3,.,.,TRBJ2-7,14,TGTGCCATCAGTGAGGCGGTCGGTTGGTACGAGCAGTACTTC,CAISEAVGWYEQYF
TRBV29-1,TRBD1,few,TRBJ2-3,15,TGCAGCGTAGATCGCAAGGGGGCGCAGACAGATACGCAGTATTTT,CSVDRKGAQTDTQYF
TRBV29-1,TRBD2,.,TRBJ2-3,15,TGCAGCGTTGAATCACGACTAGCGGGGTGGTATACGCAGTATTTT,CSVESRLAGWYTQYF
TRBV4-1,TRBD1,.,TRBJ2-4,14,TGCGCCAGCAGCCACCCCGGACAGGGTTACATTCAGTACTTC,CASSHPGQGYIQYF
TRBV27,.,.,TRBJ2-7,13,TGTGCCAGCAGTTGGTCCCGTAGCGCCGAGCAGTACTTC,CASSWSRSAEQYF
TRBV20-1,TRBD2,.,TRBJ2-7,17,TGCAGTGCTAGAGTGACTAGCGGGGGTGAAGTCTACAATGAGCAGTACTTC,CSARVTSGGEVYNEQYF
TRBV29-1,.,few,TRBJ2-3,14,TGCAGCGTGGTCTCGGATTCTAGCACAGATACGCAGTATTTT,CSVVSDSSTDTQYF
TRBV6-6,.,.,TRBJ2-7,14,TGTGCCAGCAGCGGTTTACAGGGAAACTACGAGCAGTACTTC,CASSGLQGNYEQYF
TRBV12-3/TRBV12-4,TRBD2,.,TRBJ2-4,16,TGTGCCAGCAGTTTTCGAAGCGGGGGGTCCAAAAACATTCAGTACTTC,CASSFRSGGSKNIQYF
TRBV9,TRBD2,.,TRBJ2-7,18,TGTGCCAGCAGCGTAGCCAGCCGCGGGGGGCTTAATGACAATGAGCAGTACTTC,CASSVASRGGLNDNEQYF
TRBV6-2/TRBV6-3,.,.,TRBJ1-6,14,TGTGCCAGCAGATGGACGGGGGATAATTCACCCCTCCACTTT,CASRWTGDNSPLHF
TRBV7-9,.,.,TRBJ2-3,14,TGTGCCGGGCGGGACACTAAATCCCCAGATACGCAGTATTTT,CAGRDTKSPDTQYF
TRBV4-3,.,.,TRBJ2-4,16,TGCGCCAGCAGCCAAGGAGAGACCAGGGCCAAAAACATTCAGTACTTC,CASSQGETRAKNIQYF
TRBV13,.,.,TRBJ2-1,15,TGTGCCAGCAGCTTACTTGCAGGACAATACAATGAGCAGTTCTTC,CASSLLAGQYNEQFF
TRBV6-6,TRBD1,.,TRBJ2-3,16,TGTGCCAGCAGCCAATCCAGGGGGTTCCACACAGATACGCAGTATTTT,CASSQSRGFHTDTQYF
TRBV6-5,.,.,TRBJ2-5,14,TGTGCCAGCAGTTGGGGACTGGGAGGAGAGACCCAGTACTTC,CASSWGLGGETQYF
TRBV28,.,.,TRBJ2-3,16,TGTGCCAGCAATCTGGCTGGGCGGATCAACACAGATACGCAGTATTTT,CASNLAGRINTDTQYF
TRBV20-1,.,.,TRBJ2-3,13,TGCAGTGCGTCGGGGGCATTGGGAGATACGCAGTATTTT,CSASGALGDTQYF
TRBV20-1,TRBD1,once,TRBJ2-7,12,TGCAGGGCGGACAGGGACCTATACGAGCAGTACTTC,CRADRDLYEQYF
TRBV5-1,TRBD1,once,TRBJ2-7,15,TGCGCCAGCAGCCCAATACAGGGGGCGGCGAACGAGCAGTACTTC,CASSPIQGAANEQYF
TRBV7-2,.,.,TRBJ1-6,15,TGTGCCAGCAGCTTAGCGCAGGGCATGGGTTCACCCCTCCACTTT,CASSLAQGMGSPLHF
TRBV7-3,.,few,TRBJ1-2,15,TGTGCCAGCAGCTTAAGGCCGGGAACGGGGAATGGCTACACCTTC,CASSLRPGTGNGYTF
TRBV6-6,.,.,TRBJ2-7,14,TGTGCCAGCAGTTACGCTGGGATGTCCTACGAGCAGTACTTC,CASSYAGMSYEQYF
TRBV30,.,.,TRBJ2-1,14,TGTGCCTGGAGTGTCGGGGGCCCATACAATGAGCAGTTCTTC,CAWSVGGPYNEQFF
TRBV6-1,.,.,TRBJ2-3,15,TGTGCGACCACGTCCGGGGCGGGTGGCACAGATACGCAGTATTTT,CATTSGAGGTDTQYF